The 16 T cell receptor beta chains in this list originate from one sample, sequenced in a study of molecular identifiers for immune sequencing clone quantification. TCRdb itself ran the PCR reads through MiXCR, one entry per CDR3 protein. This table holds tens of thousands of distinct CDR3 sequences, roughly 25% found once. The specimen sequenced was naive CD8+ T cells from blood, with Jurkat cell RNA spiked in. Subset in this sample: FACS-sorted CD8+CD4-CCR7+CD45RA+ naive T cells. The receptors originated from a human donor in good health. Some libraries in this study had Jurkat cell RNA spiked in.

CDR3 nucleotide sequence: TGTGCCAGCAGCTCTCTCGGGGGACTAGGTAACGAGCAGTACTTC. Its translation is CASSSLGGLGNEQYF. The rearrangement uses TRBV13 and TRBJ2-7; 8 bases are a match to TRBD2. CDR1 and CDR2 (germline): PRHDT, FYEKMQ (reference sequence). After removal of 4 bases from V and 5 bases from J, the junction contained 10 bases not matched to a gene. This CDR3 has 15 amino acids.

The chain couples TRBV12-3 or TRBV12-4 to TRBJ2-4; a weak D match, TRBD2 (5 bases). The ends were cut back, 4 bases at V and 0 bases at J, with 13 bases in the middle. The CDR3 sequence is 16 residues long. CDR3 in DNA: TGTGCCAGCAGTTATACGGGATTCAGAGCCAAAAACATTCAGTACTTC. It codes for CASSYTGFRAKNIQYF.

The rearrangement joins TRBV4-3 to TRBJ1-5; 7 positions agree with TRBD1. Germline lookup yields CDR1 LGHNA and CDR2 YSLEER. The CDR3 has 16 residues. V lost 3 bases, J lost 7 bases, and 12 bases stayed unmatched. The CDR3 coding sequence is TGCGCCAGCAGCCAGGATCACTTGAACAGGGGCCAGCCCCAGCATTTT. This codes for CASSQDHLNRGQPQHF.

This clonotype occurred many times. The genes are TRBV4-3 and TRBJ1-3; no definite D call. CDR1 is LGHNA, CDR2 YSLEER, per germline. V was trimmed by 0 bases and J by 0 bases, leaving 18 bases between them. The CDR3 length is 19 residues. This CDR3 reads CASSQDRKVGGNSGNTIYF. CDR3 DNA: TGCGCCAGCAGCCAAGATAGGAAGGTCGGAGGGAACTCTGGAAACACCATATATTTT.

This clonotype was seen a handful of times. A read error may account for a junction end that differs from germline. The chain combines TRBV19 with TRBJ2-7, with TRBD1 identical over 7 bases. The CDR3 runs 15 residues. Looked up from germline, CDR1 is LNHDA and CDR2 is SQIVND (reference sequence). CDR3 sequence: CTSSITHLTGNEQYF. The CDR3 DNA reads TGTACCAGTAGTATAACCCACCTGACAGGGAACGAGCAGTACTTC. Full variable domain (remainder filled in from reference TRBV19 and TRBJ2-7): DGGITQSPKYLFRKEGQNVTLSCEQNLNHDAMYWYRQDPGQGLRLIYYSQIVNDFQKGDIAEGYSVSREKKESFPLTVTSAQKNPTAFYLCTSSITHLTGNEQYFGPGTRLTVT.

This clonotype showed up just once. CDR3 nucleotides: TGTGCCAGCAGCCCGCGGGGGGGGGGCTACGAGCAGTACTTC. Its protein is CASSPRGGGYEQYF. The chain uses TRBV27 and TRBJ2-7; TRBD2 aligns across 9 bases. This CDR3 contains 14 residues. Per the germline V gene, CDR1 is MNHEY and CDR2 is SMNVEV (reference sequence). V was pared by 6 bases and J by 3 bases, with 6 bases of the junction left unmatched.

This clonotype was observed many times. This chain uses TRBV12-3 or TRBV12-4 with TRBJ2-6; no clear D. V lost 6 bases and J 0 bases, leaving 15 bases between the germline ends. The CDR3 is 17 residues long. The CDR3 DNA reads TGTGCCAGCAGGCCTGGTACCTCCAGCTCTGGGGCCAACGTCCTGACTTTC. Protein sequence: CASRPGTSSSGANVLTF.

This clonotype was counted only a few times. This rearrangement joins TRBV2 to TRBJ2-7; D is undetermined. V was clipped by 6 bases and J by 6 bases, with 21 bases between them. Germline V gene sequence: CDR1 SNHLY, CDR2 FYNNEI. The CDR3 contains 15 residues. Here the CDR3 reads CASSVGPRVGREQYF. For the CDR3, the DNA is TGTGCCAGCAGCGTCGGACCCCGGGTAGGCCGCGAGCAGTACTTC.

This clonotype was detected many times. The rearrangement links TRBV29-1 to TRBJ2-7, with 7 bases identical to TRBD1. The germline CDR1 and CDR2 sequences are SQVTM and ANQGSEA. Unmatched junction bases numbered 5, after V lost 3 bases and J lost 3 bases. This CDR3 region has 13 residues. CDR3 region: CSVEGQGVYEQYF. CDR3 nucleotides: TGCAGCGTTGAGGGGCAGGGGGTCTACGAGCAGTACTTC.

This clonotype has just a few counts. CDR3 DNA: TGCAGTGCTAGAGATACTAGCGGTAATTACTACGAGCAGTACTTC. Its translation is CSARDTSGNYYEQYF. This chain connects TRBV20-1 to TRBJ2-7, with 8 bases aligning to TRBD2. The CDR3 loop spans 15 amino acids. Germline CDR1 reads DFQATT; CDR2 reads SNEGSKA (reference sequence). Trimming cost V 0 bases and J 3 bases; bases outside gene matches: 7.

This clonotype was picked up many times. V is TRBV5-4 and J is TRBJ2-1; D is unresolved. V lost 4 bases, J lost 5 bases, and 13 bases lay in between. From germline, CDR1 is SGHNT and CDR2 YYREEE (reference sequence). CDR3 length equals 14 residues. The chain's CDR3 is CASSHETGDNEQFF. CDR3 in DNA: TGTGCCAGCAGCCACGAGACCGGAGACAATGAGCAGTTCTTC.

This clonotype occurred a few times. The chain uses TRBV6-5 and TRBJ2-7; 8 nucleotides align to TRBD1. The CDR3 extends over 15 amino acids. The germline V gene has CDR1 MNHEY and CDR2 SVGAGI. Trimming removed 3 bases from V and 2 bases from J; junction bases left unmatched: 6. The CDR3 spells CASSYGQGQTYEQYF. In nucleotides, the CDR3 is TGTGCCAGCAGTTATGGACAGGGACAGACCTACGAGCAGTACTTC.

This clonotype was recorded a few times. The V call is TRBV23-1, the J call TRBJ1-1; weak D call: TRBD1 (6 bases). TRBV23-1 is recorded as an ORF, its role being uncertain. The V end was cut by 0 bases, the J end by 5 bases, with 13 bases between. CDR3 length: 15 residues. CDR3 region: CASSQSQGHGTEAFF. For the CDR3, the DNA is TGCGCCAGCAGTCAATCGCAGGGGCATGGAACTGAAGCTTTCTTT.

The genes are TRBV29-1 and TRBJ1-2; 8 bases fit TRBD1. Unmatched junction bases numbered 8, after V lost 8 bases and J lost 0 bases. This CDR3 is built from 14 residues. Germline values: CDR1 SQVTM, CDR2 ANQGSEA. CDR3 nucleotides: TGCAGCTCCGTTACGGGACAGGCTAACTATGGCTACACCTTC. Protein sequence: CSSVTGQANYGYTF.

This clonotype has more than one count but fewer than ten. This sequence joins TRBV9 and TRBJ2-5; 10 nucleotides agree with TRBD2. The germline CDR1 and CDR2 sequences are SGDLS and YYNGEE. The CDR3 contains 15 residues. V lost 2 bases to trimming and J lost 4 bases; unmatched junction nucleotides: 5. This chain's CDR3 is CASSVRTSGRETQYF. For the CDR3, the DNA is TGTGCCAGCAGCGTGCGGACTAGCGGTAGAGAGACCCAGTACTTC.

Note on this clonotype: A much larger clone lies one base from this, so it may be a read error. The V and J genes are TRBV29-1 and TRBJ2-5; D not certain. The CDR3 consists of 12 residues. Germline V gene data show CDR1 as SQVTM and CDR2 as ANQGSEA. The CDR3 bases are TGCAGCGTTGTGGGAAACGAAGAGACCAAGTACTTC. Encoded protein: CSVVGNEETKYF. Complete variable domain (other parts from reference TRBV29-1 and TRBJ2-5): SAVISQKPSRDICQRGTSLTIQCQVDSQVTMMFWYRQQPGQSLTLIATANQGSEATYESGFVIDKFPISRPNLTFSTLTVSNMSPEDSSIYLCSVVGNEETKYFGPGTRLLVL.